The 8 T cell receptor beta chains presented below share a single source sample, sequenced in a study of T cell responses to AZD1222 COVID-19 vaccine. Produced via immunoSEQ multiplex PCR; TCRdb's table is partial and in-frame only. In the table there are over 55,000 clones, roughly 80% of which are singletons. Sequenced here: peripheral blood, sampled 28 days after the second AZD1222 dose. The receptors come from an adult who received the AZD1222 COVID-19 vaccine.

The J gene is TRBJ1-1, the V gene TRBV11-2, with TRBD1 as a possible D gene (5 bases). The germline V gene has CDR1 SGHAT and CDR2 FQNNGV. Trimming cost V 3 bases and J 4 bases, with 12 bases left between them. The CDR3 spans 14 residues. This chain's CDR3 is CASSFRGSGTEAFF. The CDR3 region has the DNA TGTGCCAGCAGCTTTCGGGGGTCCGGCACTGAAGCTTTCTTT.

The rearrangement uses TRBV19 and TRBJ1-1, with a tentative D call TRBD1 (5 bases). The CDR3 totals 16 residues. The germline V gene encodes CDR1 LNHDA and CDR2 SQIVND (reference sequence). V was cut by 2 bases and J by 0 bases, with 13 bases left in between. CDR3 nucleotide sequence: TGTGCCAGTAGTATACAGGGCCATATTGTGAACACTGAAGCTTTCTTT. It specifies CASSIQGHIVNTEAFF.

The rearrangement joins TRBV2 to TRBJ1-2, with a possible D match to TRBD1 (5 bases). CDR3 length equals 13 residues. Germline V gives CDR1 SNHLY, CDR2 FYNNEI. The V end was cut by 8 bases, the J end by 0 bases, with 10 bases between. CDR3 sequence (DNA): TGTGCCAGCGGGGACGGTTCTAACTATGGCTACACCTTC. It is translated as CASGDGSNYGYTF.

V gene TRBV19 combines with J gene TRBJ2-2; 10 bases map to TRBD1. The ends lost 5 bases at V and 6 bases at J; junction bases unmatched: 9. The CDR3 is 16 amino acids. Germline V gene lookup returns CDR1 LNHDA and CDR2 SQIVND (reference sequence). CDR3 residues: CASSPPGTGVAGELFF. CDR3 in DNA: TGTGCCAGTAGTCCCCCCGGGACAGGGGTTGCCGGGGAGCTGTTTTTT.

The chain is built from TRBV6-5 and TRBJ2-1, with D tentatively TRBD2 (5 bases). The CDR3 has 14 amino acids. V was pared by 0 bases and J by 7 bases, with 10 bases between. Germline CDR1 MNHEY, CDR2 SVGAGI. CDR3 loop: CASSYSLGENEQFF. CDR3 DNA sequence: TGTGCCAGCAGTTACTCTCTTGGGGAGAATGAGCAGTTCTTC.

V gene TRBV4-3 combines with J gene TRBJ1-2; D is ambiguous. Germline V lookup: CDR1 LGHNA, CDR2 YSLEER. The CDR3 has 14 residues. Trimming took off 0 bases at V and 4 bases at J, with 9 bases between the two ends. The CDR3 sequence is CASSQDTRIYGYTF. DNA of the CDR3: TGCGCCAGCAGCCAAGATACCCGTATCTATGGCTACACCTTC.

The sample holds a few counts of this clone. The V gene is TRBV6-5, the J gene TRBJ1-2, with 7 bases fitting TRBD1. The CDR3 contains 12 residues. The junction had 2 bases not matched to a gene; V was cut back by 6 bases and J by 4 bases. Germline assignment: CDR1 MNHEY and CDR2 SVGAGI. In DNA form, the CDR3 reads TGTGCCAGCAGCTCAGGGGGCTATGGCTACACCTTC. It codes for CASSSGGYGYTF.

This chain links TRBV3-1 (or the pseudogene TRBV3-2) with TRBJ2-6, with D perhaps being TRBD1 or TRBD2 (5 bases each). Germline loops: CDR1 LGHDT, CDR2 YNNKEL (reference sequence). The CDR3 has 18 amino acids. Trimming removed 0 bases at V and 0 bases at J, with 12 bases between. DNA of the CDR3: TGTGCCAGCAGCCAAGATCTAGGGGACCGCTCTGGGGCCAACGTCCTGACTTTC. Its translation: CASSQDLGDRSGANVLTF.